The 8 T cell receptor beta chains below were found in one sample sequenced in a study of blood T cell repertoires in COVID-19. Only in-frame clones appear in the TCRdb table, and some are missing; sequencing was by immunoSEQ multiplex PCR. Of around 200,000 clones in the sample, around 90% were seen once. Material: PBMCs or T cells enriched from blood (not recorded which). The receptors derive from a man under 40 who had recovered from COVID-19.

This rearrangement joins TRBV30 to TRBJ1-3; D unclear. This CDR3 has 11 amino acids. Trimming stripped 1 base from V and 7 bases from J, with 5 bases between. Germline loops: CDR1 GTSNPN, CDR2 SVGIG (reference sequence). The CDR3 DNA follows: TGTGCCTGGAGTGACGGGAACACCATATATTTT. Translating it yields CAWSDGNTIYF.

CDR3 sequence reads: CASRFAVTVNTEAFF. The CDR3 DNA reads as TGCGCCAGCAGGTTTGCCGTCACAGTTAACACTGAAGCTTTCTTT. This chain connects TRBV5-1 to TRBJ1-1; D uncertain. Germline V gene data show CDR1 as SGHRS and CDR2 as YFSETQ. V was trimmed by 5 bases and J by 2 bases, leaving 16 bases between them. This CDR3 spans 15 amino acids.

This clone was seen just once. V gene TRBV27 combines with J gene TRBJ1-1; 7 nucleotides line up with TRBD1. Germline lookup yields CDR1 MNHEY and CDR2 SMNVEV (reference sequence). V gave up 6 bases and J gave up 2 bases; unmatched junction bases: 15. The CDR3 spans 17 residues. The CDR3 sequence is CASSQGGPTRRNTEAFF. CDR3 nucleotides: TGTGCCAGCAGCCAAGGGGGCCCTACCCGAAGAAACACTGAAGCTTTCTTT.

The V and J genes are TRBV4-2 and TRBJ2-7; TRBD2 agrees at 14 bases. CDR3 length: 18 amino acids. J lost 0 bases, V lost 4 bases, and 8 bases had no gene match. Germline assignment: CDR1 LGHNA and CDR2 YNFKEQ. In nucleotides, the CDR3 is TGTGCCAGCAGCCTGGGACTAGCGGGGGCCCGGAGCTCCTACGAGCAGTACTTC. Its protein product is CASSLGLAGARSSYEQYF.

The rearrangement joins TRBV9 to TRBJ1-3; weak D call: TRBD1 (5 bases). The CDR3 loop spans 15 amino acids. Germline V gene sequence: CDR1 SGDLS, CDR2 YYNGEE. V was clipped by 3 bases and J by 0 bases, with 10 bases between them. The CDR3 here is CASSGGGSSGNTIYF. DNA of the CDR3: TGTGCCAGCAGCGGTGGGGGGAGCTCTGGAAACACCATATATTTT.

This chain uses TRBV7-2 with TRBJ2-7; 13 bases map to TRBD2. The germline V gene has CDR1 SGHTA and CDR2 FQGNSA. The CDR3 extends over 15 amino acids. J gave up 0 bases and V 4 bases, and 0 bases lay outside the gene matches. This CDR3 is CASSWTSGSSYEQYF. The CDR3 bases are TGTGCCAGCAGCTGGACTAGCGGGAGCTCCTACGAGCAGTACTTC. The full variable domain, in which reference TRBV7-2 and TRBJ2-7 provide the parts outside the CDR3, is GAGVSQSPSNKVTEKGKDVELRCDPISGHTALYWYRQSLGQGLEFLIYFQGNSAPDKSGLPSDRFSAERTGGSVSTLTIQRTQQEDSAVYLCASSWTSGSSYEQYFGPGTRLTVT.

The chain recombines TRBV27 with TRBJ1-3, with 7 bases that match TRBD1. The length of the CDR3 is 15 residues. In germline, CDR1 is MNHEY, CDR2 SMNVEV (reference sequence). With 5 bases clipped from V and 3 bases from J, the junction kept 7 bases outside the gene matches. The CDR3 nucleotides are TGTGCCAGCAGTCCATTCGGGACAGTTGGAAACACCATATATTTT. Protein: CASSPFGTVGNTIYF.

Only one count was recorded for this clone. The CDR3 bases are TGTGCCAGCAGCGTAGCTATCGGGGAGGGGAACACTGAAGCTTTCTTT. It is translated as CASSVAIGEGNTEAFF. This rearrangement joins TRBV9 to TRBJ1-1; the D is unclear. Germline-derived CDR1 and CDR2 are SGDLS and YYNGEE. V lost 0 bases and J lost 1, with 13 bases in between. The CDR3 totals 16 residues.